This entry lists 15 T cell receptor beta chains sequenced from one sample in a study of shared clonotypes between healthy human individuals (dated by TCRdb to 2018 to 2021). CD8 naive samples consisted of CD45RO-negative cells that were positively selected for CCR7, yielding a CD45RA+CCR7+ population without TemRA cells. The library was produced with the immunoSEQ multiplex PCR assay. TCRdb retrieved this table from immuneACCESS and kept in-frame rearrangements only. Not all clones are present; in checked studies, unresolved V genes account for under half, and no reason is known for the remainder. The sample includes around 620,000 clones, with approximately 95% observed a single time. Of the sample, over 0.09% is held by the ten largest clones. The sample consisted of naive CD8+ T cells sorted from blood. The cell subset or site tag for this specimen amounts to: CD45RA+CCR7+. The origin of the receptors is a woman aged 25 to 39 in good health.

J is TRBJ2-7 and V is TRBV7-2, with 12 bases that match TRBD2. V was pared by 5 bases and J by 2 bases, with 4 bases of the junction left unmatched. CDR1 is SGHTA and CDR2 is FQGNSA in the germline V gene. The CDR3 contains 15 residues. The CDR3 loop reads CASSPWTSGTYEQYF. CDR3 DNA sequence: TGTGCCAGCAGCCCCTGGACTAGCGGGACCTACGAGCAGTACTTC.

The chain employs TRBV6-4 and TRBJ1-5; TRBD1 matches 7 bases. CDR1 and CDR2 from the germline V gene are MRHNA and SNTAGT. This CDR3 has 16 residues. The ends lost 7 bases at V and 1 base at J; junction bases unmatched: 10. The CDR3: CASTGGRQGSNQPQHF. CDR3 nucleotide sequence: TGTGCCAGCACCGGGGGGAGACAGGGAAGCAATCAGCCCCAGCATTTT.

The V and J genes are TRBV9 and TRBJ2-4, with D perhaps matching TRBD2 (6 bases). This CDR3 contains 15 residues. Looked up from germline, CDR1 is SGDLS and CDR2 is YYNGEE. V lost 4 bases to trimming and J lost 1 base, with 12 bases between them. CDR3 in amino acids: CASSPGGGAKNIQYF. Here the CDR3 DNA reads TGTGCCAGCAGCCCCGGGGGTGGGGCCAAAAACATTCAGTACTTC.

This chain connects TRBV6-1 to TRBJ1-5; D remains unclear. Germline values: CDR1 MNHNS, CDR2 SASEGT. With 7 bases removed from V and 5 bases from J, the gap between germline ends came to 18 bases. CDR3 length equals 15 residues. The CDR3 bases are TGTGCCAGCATCACGGCCGGCGACTCGTATCAGCCCCAGCATTTT. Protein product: CASITAGDSYQPQHF.

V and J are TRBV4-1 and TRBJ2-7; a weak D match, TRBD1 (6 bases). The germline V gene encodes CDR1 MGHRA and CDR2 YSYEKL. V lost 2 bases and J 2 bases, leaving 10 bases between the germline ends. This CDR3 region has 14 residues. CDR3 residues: CASSQSQGPYEQYF. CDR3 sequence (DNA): TGCGCCAGCAGCCAATCCCAGGGGCCCTACGAGCAGTACTTC.

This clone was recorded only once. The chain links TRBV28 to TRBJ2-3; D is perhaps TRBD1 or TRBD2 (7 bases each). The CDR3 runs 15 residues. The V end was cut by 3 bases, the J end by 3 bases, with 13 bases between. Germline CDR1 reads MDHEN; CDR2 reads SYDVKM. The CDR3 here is CASSFGRGGTDTQYF. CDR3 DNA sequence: TGTGCCAGCAGTTTCGGCAGGGGGGGGACAGATACGCAGTATTTT.

The CDR3 DNA is TGTGCCAGCAGCAAGGGGACAGGGACTAGTTTTAGGACCGGGGAGCTGTTTTTT. Amino acid sequence: CASSKGTGTSFRTGELFF. The gene calls are TRBV5-5 and TRBJ2-2; tentative D call: TRBD1 (9 bases). The CDR3 extends over 18 amino acids. The V gene's germline CDR1 is SGHKS and CDR2 YYEKEE (reference sequence). V was clipped by 4 bases and J by 5 bases, with 24 bases between them.

The CDR3 loop is CASDMAASGSYNEQFF. The CDR3 bases are TGTGCCAGCGACATGGCCGCTAGCGGGTCTTACAATGAGCAGTTCTTC. The J gene is TRBJ2-1, the V gene TRBV25-1; 8 bases line up with TRBD2. The CDR3 is 16 amino acids. Germline V gene data show CDR1 as MGHDK and CDR2 as SYGVNS. With 8 bases clipped from V and 4 bases from J, the junction kept 13 bases outside the gene matches. Complete variable domain (other parts from reference TRBV25-1 and TRBJ2-1): EADIYQTPRYLVIGTGKKITLECSQTMGHDKMYWYQQDPGMELHLIHYSYGVNSTEKGDLSSESTVSRIRTEHFPLTLESARPSHTSQYLCASDMAASGSYNEQFFGPGTRLTVL.

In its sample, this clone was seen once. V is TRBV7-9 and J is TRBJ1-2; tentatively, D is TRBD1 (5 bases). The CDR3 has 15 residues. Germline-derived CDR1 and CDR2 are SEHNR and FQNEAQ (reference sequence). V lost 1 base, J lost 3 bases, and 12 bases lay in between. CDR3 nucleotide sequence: TGTGCCAGCAGCTTAGAGGGCAGGGCCGACTATGGCTACACCTTC. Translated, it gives CASSLEGRADYGYTF.

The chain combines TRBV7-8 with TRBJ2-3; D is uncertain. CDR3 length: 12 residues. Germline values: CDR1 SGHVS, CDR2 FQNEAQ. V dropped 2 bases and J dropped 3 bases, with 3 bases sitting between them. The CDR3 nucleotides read TGTGCCAGCAGCTTAAGAACAGATACGCAGTATTTT. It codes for CASSLRTDTQYF.

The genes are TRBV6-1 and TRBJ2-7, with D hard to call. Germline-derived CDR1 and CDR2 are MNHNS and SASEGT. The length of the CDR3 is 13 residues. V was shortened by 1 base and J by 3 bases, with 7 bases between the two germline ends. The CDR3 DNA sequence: TGTGCCAGCAGTGAAGGCCAGCTCTACGAGCAGTACTTC. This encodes CASSEGQLYEQYF.

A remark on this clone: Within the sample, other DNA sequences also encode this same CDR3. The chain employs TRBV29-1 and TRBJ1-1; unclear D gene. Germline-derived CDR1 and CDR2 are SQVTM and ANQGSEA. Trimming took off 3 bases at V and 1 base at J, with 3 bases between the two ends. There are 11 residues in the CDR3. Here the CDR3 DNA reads TGCAGCGTTGACAGGAACACTGAAGCTTTCTTT. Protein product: CSVDRNTEAFF.

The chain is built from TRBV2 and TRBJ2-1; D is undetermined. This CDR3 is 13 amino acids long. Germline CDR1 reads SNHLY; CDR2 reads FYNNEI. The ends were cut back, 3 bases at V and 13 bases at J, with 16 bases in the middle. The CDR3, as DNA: TGTGCCAGCAGTGATGAGCTTAGCTGGGTCCAGTTCTTC. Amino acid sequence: CASSDELSWVQFF. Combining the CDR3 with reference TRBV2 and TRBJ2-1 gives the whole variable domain EPEVTQTPSHQVTQMGQEVILRCVPISNHLYFYWYRQILGQKVEFLVSFYNNEISEKSEIFDDQFSVERPDGSNFTLKIRSTKLEDSAMYFCASSDELSWVQFFGPGTRLTVL.

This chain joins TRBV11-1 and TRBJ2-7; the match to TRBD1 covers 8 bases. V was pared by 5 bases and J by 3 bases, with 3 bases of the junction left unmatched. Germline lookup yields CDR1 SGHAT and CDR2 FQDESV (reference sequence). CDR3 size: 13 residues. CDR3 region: CASSMTGDYEQYF. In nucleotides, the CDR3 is TGTGCCAGCAGCATGACAGGGGACTACGAGCAGTACTTC.

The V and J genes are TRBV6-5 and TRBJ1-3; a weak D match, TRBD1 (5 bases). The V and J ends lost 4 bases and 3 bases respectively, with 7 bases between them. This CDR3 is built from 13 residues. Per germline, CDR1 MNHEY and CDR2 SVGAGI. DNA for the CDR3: TGTGCCAGCAGTTTGGGACTTGGAAACACCATATATTTT. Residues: CASSLGLGNTIYF.